Shown below are 20 T cell receptor beta chains from a single sample sequenced in a study of monozygotic twins with cystic fibrosis. TCRdb's table, derived via immunoSEQ multiplex PCR, lists solely in-frame clones and lacks some. The table has 20,000 to 25,000 clones, 97% seen once. The sample was blood. Receptors were obtained from a girl aged 10 to 17 with cystic fibrosis.

The chain links TRBV29-1 to TRBJ2-7; D possibly matches TRBD1 or TRBD2 (5 bases each). V lost 6 bases and J lost 4, with 22 bases in between. This CDR3 is 15 amino acids long. In germline, CDR1 is SQVTM, CDR2 ANQGSEA. The CDR3 reads CSVAGTPTGSYEQYF. The CDR3 bases are TGCAGCGTGGCCGGGACCCCAACTGGCTCGTACGAGCAGTACTTC.

In its sample, this clone was seen once. The J gene is TRBJ2-5, the V gene TRBV19, with a weak D call TRBD1 (6 bases). This CDR3 has 15 amino acids. Trimming stripped 4 bases from V and 1 base from J, with 13 bases between. Germline V gives CDR1 LNHDA, CDR2 SQIVND (reference sequence). The CDR3, as DNA: TGTGCCAGTAGTAATACCGGGACATCCCAAGAGACCCAGTACTTC. Translated, it gives CASSNTGTSQETQYF.

The genes are TRBV7-9 and TRBJ2-7, with 7 positions matching TRBD1. Germline V gene lookup returns CDR1 SEHNR and CDR2 FQNEAQ (reference sequence). The CDR3 has 14 amino acids. The ends lost 1 base at V and 3 bases at J; junction bases unmatched: 3. The CDR3 sequence is CASSLVPGGYEQYF. In DNA, the CDR3 is TGTGCCAGCAGCTTAGTCCCAGGGGGCTACGAGCAGTACTTC.

The rearrangement links TRBV29-1 to TRBJ2-3; TRBD2 might be the D (6 bases). The CDR3 totals 13 residues. Germline V gives CDR1 SQVTM, CDR2 ANQGSEA. V lost 5 bases and J lost 1, with 10 bases in between. This CDR3 reads CSVRGRGTDTQYF. The DNA of the CDR3 is TGCAGCGTTCGGGGGAGAGGCACAGATACGCAGTATTTT.

The rearrangement links TRBV20-1 to TRBJ2-1, with D unresolved. CDR1 and CDR2 from the germline V gene are DFQATT and SNEGSKA (reference sequence). The CDR3 length is 11 residues. Deletions cut 6 bases from V and 7 bases from J, with 10 bases between. As DNA, the CDR3 is TGCAGTGCCGAAGCGACGAATGAGCAGTTCTTC. Its translation is CSAEATNEQFF.

The chain has TRBV19 and TRBJ1-2; TRBD1 matches at 9 bases. V lost 5 bases, J lost 4 bases, and 11 bases stayed unmatched. Germline CDR1 is LNHDA and CDR2 is SQIVND (reference sequence). CDR3 length equals 16 residues. CDR3 protein: CASSSTYRGRGYGYTF. The DNA of the CDR3 is TGTGCCAGTAGTTCAACATACAGGGGGCGCGGCTATGGCTACACCTTC.

The table lists this clone with a count of one. This chain's CDR3 is CASSLGAANQPQHF. The CDR3, as DNA: TGTGCCAGCAGCTTAGGTGCAGCTAATCAGCCCCAGCATTTT. The chain joins TRBV7-9 to TRBJ1-5; no clear D. The CDR3 sequence is 14 residues long. The V and J ends lost 1 base and 4 bases respectively, with 8 bases between them. Per the germline V gene, CDR1 is SEHNR and CDR2 is FQNEAQ (reference sequence).

CDR3 DNA sequence: TGCAGTGCCGACAGGGGTGGCTACACCTTC. Encoded protein: CSADRGGYTF. V and J are TRBV20-1 and TRBJ1-2, with 8 bases lining up with TRBD1. V was clipped by 6 bases and J by 7 bases; unmatched bases: 1. This CDR3 has 10 residues. The germline V gene has CDR1 DFQATT and CDR2 SNEGSKA (reference sequence).

The chain carries TRBV15 and TRBJ1-5, with no clear D. Germline lookup yields CDR1 LNHNV and CDR2 YYDKDF (reference sequence). V lost 0 bases and J lost 4, with 13 bases in between. The CDR3 runs to 16 residues. CDR3 region: CATSRDSGRINQPQHF. CDR3 nucleotides: TGTGCCACCAGCAGAGATTCGGGCAGGATTAATCAGCCCCAGCATTTT.

This chain uses TRBV18 with TRBJ1-2; D uncertain. CDR3 length: 11 residues. Trimming took 5 bases from V and 5 from J, leaving 6 bases between them. Germline lookup yields CDR1 KGHSH and CDR2 LQKENI. CDR3 coding DNA: TGTGCCAGCTCAACTCTGTATGGCTACACCTTC. Amino acid sequence: CASSTLYGYTF.

This clone was seen just once. As DNA, the CDR3 is TGCGCCAGCAGCTACGGGACTAGCGGCACAGATACGCAGTATTTT. It codes for CASSYGTSGTDTQYF. The chain couples TRBV5-1 to TRBJ2-3, with 10 bases identical to TRBD2. Looked up from germline, CDR1 is SGHRS and CDR2 is YFSETQ. J lost 1 base, V lost 3 bases, and 2 bases had no gene match. The CDR3 is made up of 15 amino acids.

The chain carries TRBV9 and TRBJ2-5; maybe TRBD2 (6 bases). The germline CDR1 and CDR2 sequences are SGDLS and YYNGEE. The CDR3 runs 12 residues. Trimming removed 10 bases at V and 3 bases at J, with 13 bases between. The CDR3 nucleotides are TGTGCCCGCCTGGGAGGCAAAGAGACCCAGTACTTC. Translated, it gives CARLGGKETQYF. Full variable domain (remainder filled in from reference TRBV9 and TRBJ2-5): DSGVTQTPKHLITATGQRVTLRCSPRSGDLSVYWYQQSLDQGLQFLIQYYNGEERAKGNILERFSAQQFPDLHSELNLSSLELGDSALYFCARLGGKETQYFGPGTRLLVL.

The V and J genes are TRBV4-3 and TRBJ2-7; a weak D match, TRBD2 (7 bases). V lost 3 bases and J 1 base, leaving 13 bases between the germline ends. Germline CDR1 LGHNA, CDR2 YSLEER. The CDR3 length is 15 residues. The CDR3 reads CASSQERGGSYEQYF. CDR3 coding DNA: TGCGCCAGCAGCCAGGAAAGGGGGGGATCCTACGAGCAGTACTTC.

The chain uses TRBV4-1 and TRBJ2-7; unclear D gene. The CDR3 totals 14 residues. Germline V gene sequence: CDR1 MGHRA, CDR2 YSYEKL. Trimming cost V 1 base and J 1 base, with 8 bases left between them. The CDR3 DNA reads as TGCGCCAGCAGCCAAGGCTTTATTTCCTACGAGCAGTACTTC. Amino acid sequence: CASSQGFISYEQYF.

The chain links TRBV30 to TRBJ2-1; TRBD1 matches 8 bases. This CDR3 contains 16 residues. J gave up 6 bases and V 6 bases, and 16 bases lay outside the gene matches. Germline CDR1 GTSNPN, CDR2 SVGIG (reference sequence). This chain's CDR3 is CACSTGARGIGNEQFF. DNA of the CDR3: TGTGCCTGTTCGACAGGGGCGCGCGGGATTGGCAATGAGCAGTTCTTC.

The chain carries TRBV2 and TRBJ2-7, with D possibly TRBD1 on 6 matching bases. Trimming took off 2 bases at V and 2 bases at J, with 19 bases between the two ends. Per germline, CDR1 SNHLY and CDR2 FYNNEI. The CDR3 extends over 17 amino acids. CDR3 region: CASSEFAGEVLTYEQYF. The CDR3 region has the DNA TGTGCCAGCAGTGAATTTGCAGGGGAAGTATTGACCTACGAGCAGTACTTC. Filled out from reference TRBV2 and TRBJ2-7, the complete variable domain reads EPEVTQTPSHQVTQMGQEVILRCVPISNHLYFYWYRQILGQKVEFLVSFYNNEISEKSEIFDDQFSVERPDGSNFTLKIRSTKLEDSAMYFCASSEFAGEVLTYEQYFGPGTRLTVT.

V is TRBV9 and J is TRBJ2-2, with D possibly being TRBD2 (5 bases). Deletions cut 3 bases from V and 0 bases from J, with 12 bases between. Germline assignment: CDR1 SGDLS and CDR2 YYNGEE. The CDR3 loop spans 16 amino acids. CDR3 coding DNA: TGTGCCAGCAGCGCGGCAGGAGGATCGAACACCGGGGAGCTGTTTTTT. It specifies CASSAAGGSNTGELFF.

The J gene is TRBJ1-2, the V gene TRBV14; D unclear. The CDR3 consists of 14 residues. Trimming removed 4 bases at V and 5 bases at J, with 14 bases between. CDR1 and CDR2 (germline): SGHDN, FVKESK. The CDR3 loop reads CASSPTGDPYGYTF. DNA of the CDR3: TGTGCCAGCAGCCCGACCGGGGATCCTTATGGCTACACCTTC. Together with reference TRBV14 and TRBJ1-2, the CDR3 gives the full variable domain: EAGVTQFPSHSVIEKGQTVTLRCDPISGHDNLYWYRRVMGKEIKFLLHFVKESKQDESGMPNNRFLAERTGGTYSTLKVQPAELEDSGVYFCASSPTGDPYGYTFGSGTRLTVV.

This rearrangement joins TRBV25-1 to TRBJ2-1; D perhaps matches TRBD2 (5 bases). V dropped 4 bases and J dropped 6 bases, with 16 bases sitting between them. CDR3 length: 15 amino acids. Looked up from germline, CDR1 is MGHDK and CDR2 is SYGVNS. In DNA, the CDR3 is TGTGCCAGCAGTGGGGCCTTTGGACTCCCCAATGAGCAGTTCTTC. Its protein is CASSGAFGLPNEQFF.

The chain has TRBV29-1 and TRBJ1-3, with D hard to call. The CDR3 length is 15 residues. Germline-derived CDR1 and CDR2 are SQVTM and ANQGSEA. V lost 6 bases, J lost 0 bases, and 15 bases lay in between. The CDR3 bases are TGCAGCGTCTCTATTGGACGGACCTCTGGAAACACCATATATTTT. This sequence encodes CSVSIGRTSGNTIYF.